This entry is about one T cell receptor beta chain. This record comes from a study of blood T cell repertoires in COVID-19. Overall study context: Specimens from acute and convalescent COVID-19 originated in the United States, Italy and Spain.

The CDR3 has 15 amino acids. Germline values: CDR1 MNHEY, CDR2 SVGAGI. V was pared by 0 bases and J by 3 bases, with 10 bases between. Source study methods: Cell counts per sample came from amplifying reference gene primers. Some clones are missing from TCRdb's copy, which holds only in-frame ones; the method was immunoSEQ multiplex PCR. That table is the source of V, J and clone size, and D and trimming were worked out from the DNA. Among under 350,000 clones listed, around 88% were seen once. The V gene is TRBV6-5, the J gene TRBJ2-3; TRBD2 might be the D (7 bases). The sequenced sample was peripheral blood. This clonotype was obtained from a man aged 40-55 years with acute or convalescent COVID-19. The CDR3 DNA reads TGTGCCAGCAGTTACTCGCGGGGGCGTACAGATACGCAGTATTTT. Translating gives CASSYSRGRTDTQYF.